The T cell receptor beta chain under discussion was sequenced for a study of T-cell reconstitution after alpha-beta-depleted transplantation in children. Unique molecular identifiers featured in how the TCRbeta library was prepared. MiXCR was run by TCRdb on the PCR reads, yielding one entry per CDR3 protein. The data show 200,000 or so distinct CDR3 sequences, about 8.7% seen once. This clonotype was seen more than once but under ten times. The V gene's germline CDR1 is DFQATT and CDR2 SNEGSKA (reference sequence). The CDR3 runs to 13 residues. Germline trimming cut 2 bases from V and 5 bases from J; bases unmatched to any gene: 5.

The sample consisted of PBMCs, mostly from graft donor cells, taken 360 days after TCRalphabeta/CD19-depleted stem cell transplant. This chain links TRBV20-1 with TRBJ2-5, with TRBD1 identical over 7 bases. This receptor was taken from a male patient aged 2 to 10 who had a stem cell transplant for acute myeloid leukemia, so the T cells may come from the graft donor. The CDR3 spells CSARYTGEETQYF. CDR3 nucleotide sequence: TGCAGTGCTAGATATACAGGGGAGGAGACCCAGTACTTC.